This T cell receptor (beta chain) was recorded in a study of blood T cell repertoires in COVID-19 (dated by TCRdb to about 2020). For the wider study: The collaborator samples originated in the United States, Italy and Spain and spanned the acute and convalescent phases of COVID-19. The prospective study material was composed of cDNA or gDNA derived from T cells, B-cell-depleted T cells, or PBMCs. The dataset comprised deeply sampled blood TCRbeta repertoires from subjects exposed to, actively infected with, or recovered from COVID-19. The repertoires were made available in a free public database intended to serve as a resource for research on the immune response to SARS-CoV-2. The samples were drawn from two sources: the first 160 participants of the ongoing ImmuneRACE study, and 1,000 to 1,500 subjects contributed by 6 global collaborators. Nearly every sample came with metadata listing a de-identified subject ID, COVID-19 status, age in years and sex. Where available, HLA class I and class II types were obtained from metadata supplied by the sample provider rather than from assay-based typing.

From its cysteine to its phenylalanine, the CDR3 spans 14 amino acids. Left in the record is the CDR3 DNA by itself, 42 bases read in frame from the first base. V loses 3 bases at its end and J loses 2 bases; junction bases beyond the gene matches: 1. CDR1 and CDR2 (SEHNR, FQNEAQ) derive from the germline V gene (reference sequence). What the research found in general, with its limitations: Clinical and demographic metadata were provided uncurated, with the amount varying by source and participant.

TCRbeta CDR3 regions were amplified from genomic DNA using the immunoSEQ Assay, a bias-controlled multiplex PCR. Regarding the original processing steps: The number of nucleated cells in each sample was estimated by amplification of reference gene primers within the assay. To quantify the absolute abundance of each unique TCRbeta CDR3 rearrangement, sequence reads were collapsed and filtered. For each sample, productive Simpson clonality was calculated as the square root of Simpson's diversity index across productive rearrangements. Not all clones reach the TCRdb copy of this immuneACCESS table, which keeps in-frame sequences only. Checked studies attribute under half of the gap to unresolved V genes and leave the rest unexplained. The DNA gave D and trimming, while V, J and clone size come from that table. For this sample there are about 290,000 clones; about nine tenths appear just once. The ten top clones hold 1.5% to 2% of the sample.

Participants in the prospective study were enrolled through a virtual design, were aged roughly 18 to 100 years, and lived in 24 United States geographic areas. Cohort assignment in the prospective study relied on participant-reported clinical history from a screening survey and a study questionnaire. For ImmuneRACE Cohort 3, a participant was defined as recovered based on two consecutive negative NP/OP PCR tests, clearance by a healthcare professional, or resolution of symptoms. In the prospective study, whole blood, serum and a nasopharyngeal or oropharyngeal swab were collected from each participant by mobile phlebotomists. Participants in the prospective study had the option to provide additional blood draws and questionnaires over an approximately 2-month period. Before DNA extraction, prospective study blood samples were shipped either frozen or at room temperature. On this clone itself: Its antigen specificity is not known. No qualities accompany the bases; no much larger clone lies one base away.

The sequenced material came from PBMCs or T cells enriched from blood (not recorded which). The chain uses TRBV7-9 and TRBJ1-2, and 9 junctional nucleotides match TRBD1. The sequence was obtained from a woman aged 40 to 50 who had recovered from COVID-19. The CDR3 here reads CASSLGQGNYGYTF. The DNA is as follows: TGTGCCAGCAGCTTGGGACAGGGAAACTATGGCTACACCTTC.